The 5 T cell receptor beta chains below come from one sample, sequenced in a study of cytomegalovirus exposure and HLA in healthy donors. The study ran its PCR with 60 Vbeta and 13 Jbeta primers. Some clones are missing from TCRdb's copy, which holds only in-frame ones; the method was immunoSEQ multiplex PCR. The repertoire consists of over 110,000 clones, with 70% to 80% occurring once and the leading ten covering around 6.6%. The sequenced material came from PBMCs. The receptor source for this set is a woman between 35 and 50 years old in good health and CMV-seropositive.

The chain joins TRBV7-9 to TRBJ1-1; no reliable D call. Trimming took 5 bases from V and 2 from J, leaving 6 bases between them. Germline CDR1 SEHNR, CDR2 FQNEAQ (reference sequence). The CDR3 is made up of 12 amino acids. The CDR3, as DNA: TGTGCCAGCAGCCAGACTAACACTGAAGCTTTCTTT. Encoded protein: CASSQTNTEAFF.

The chain carries TRBV14 and TRBJ2-7; 8 nucleotides agree with TRBD1. There are 15 residues in the CDR3. Losses at the gene ends were 1 base for V and 0 bases for J; bases not matched to a gene: 2. Germline values: CDR1 SGHDN, CDR2 FVKESK. CDR3: CASSQGRGLSYEQYF. DNA for the CDR3: TGTGCCAGCAGCCAAGGCAGGGGGCTCTCCTACGAGCAGTACTTC.

The table lists this clone with a few counts. The rearrangement links TRBV6-5 to TRBJ2-7; 9 bases are a match to TRBD1. J gave up 6 bases and V 5 bases, and 5 bases lay outside the gene matches. The CDR3 has 13 residues. Germline V gene data show CDR1 as MNHEY and CDR2 as SVGAGI. CDR3 DNA sequence: TGTGCCAGCAGTGGACAGGGGAATGGCGAGCAGTACTTC. Amino acids: CASSGQGNGEQYF.

The chain carries TRBV2 and TRBJ2-1, with no clear D. V was shortened by 4 bases and J by 5 bases, with 3 bases between the two germline ends. There are 11 residues in the CDR3. Germline CDR1 and CDR2: SNHLY and FYNNEI. The CDR3, as DNA: TGTGCCAGCAGTGTTAACAATGAGCAGTTCTTC. Translating gives CASSVNNEQFF.

This clone was found a few times. The J gene is TRBJ2-7, the V gene TRBV5-5; 8 bases agree with TRBD2. Germline-derived CDR1 and CDR2 are SGHKS and YYEKEE (reference sequence). Trimming removed 4 bases from V and 7 bases from J; junction bases left unmatched: 19. The CDR3 sequence is 17 residues long. In nucleotides, the CDR3 is TGTGCCAGCAGCCTACGGCGGACGCGGGAGGCCCTGAGGGAGCAGTACTTC. Protein product: CASSLRRTREALREQYF.